This T cell receptor beta chain was captured by sequencing in a study of blood T cell repertoires in COVID-19. As for the study in general: The United States, Italy and Spain provided the acute and convalescent COVID-19 samples. PBMCs, B-cell-depleted T cells, or T cells were the source of the cDNA or gDNA that made up the material.

Methods used by the authors: The authors estimated nucleated cell counts from reference gene primer amplification. Clones were read by immunoSEQ multiplex PCR, and TCRdb kept only the in-frame ones, dropping some. That table supplies the V and J calls and clone size; D and trimming were determined from the DNA. The sample includes about 160,000 clones, 70% to 85% of them seen just once. The germline V gene encodes CDR1 MGHRA and CDR2 YSYEKL. Trimming took 1 base from V and 3 from J; bases not matched to a gene: 2. This CDR3 has 14 amino acids. The chain employs TRBV4-1 and TRBJ1-1; 7 nucleotides line up with TRBD1. The TCR comes from a woman aged 80 or over with acute or convalescent COVID-19. The specimen sequenced was peripheral blood. The CDR3 loop is CASSQGQGYTEAFF. Here the CDR3 DNA reads TGCGCCAGCAGCCAAGGACAGGGATACACTGAAGCTTTCTTT.